This TCR beta chain was documented in a study of Ad26.COV2.S vaccination and SARS-CoV-2 variants (dated by TCRdb to the early 2020s). At the level of the whole study: Vaccine-arm donors were drawn from COV1001, a multicentre, randomized, double-blind, placebo-controlled phase I-IIa trial of Ad26.COV2.S in healthy adults. Dosing of Ad26.COV2.S was intramuscular, at either 5x10^10 or 1x10^11 viral particles, delivered as one shot or as two shots spaced 56 days apart. The specificity and breadth of SARS-CoV-2-reactive T cell receptors after Ad26.COV2.S vaccination were assessed by TCRbeta repertoire sequencing. The TCR-sequenced set comprised approximately 32 samples: some 19 Ad26.COV2.S vaccine recipients, 5 placebo recipients and 8 SARS-CoV-2 convalescent individuals. Participants in the trial were split at random into five groups of five each, receiving low-dose or high-dose Ad26.COV2.S once or twice, or else placebo on both occasions. Blinding of investigators to trial group allocation was maintained during experiments and outcome assessment. General findings and caveats noted by the study authors: Comparing responses between vaccine doses or regimens was not something the study was powered to do. After vaccination, substantial breadth of spike-specific CD8+ and CD4+ T cell responses was reported. Comparable non-spike TCR breadth was observed between vaccine and placebo recipients, consistent with only spike being contained in the vaccine. Higher spike-specific TCR breadth was observed in Ad26.COV2.S recipients than in placebo recipients (P = 0.0014). The authors noted that the TCR breadth and depth analyses may have underestimated total T cell responses.

V and J lose 3 bases and 7 bases, and a span of 10 bases separates them. The germline V gene (reference sequence) gives CDR1 as LNHDA and CDR2 as SQIVND. Counted from cysteine to phenylalanine, this CDR3 has 13 amino acids. The entry retains the CDR3 DNA only, 39 bases that are in frame from base 1. The treatment or condition label of this sample denotes: some 20 received Ad26.COV2.S at low or high dose, single or two shots; about 5 received placebo; per-sample allocation not given. For vaccine and placebo recipients, repertoires were sequenced using samples collected on day 63 after the first injection. Cohort 1b enrolled around 24 adults aged 18-55 years at a single site in Boston, USA, between 29 July and 7 August 2020. As a vaccine, Ad26.COV2.S was a replication-incompetent adenovirus type 26 vector that expressed a prefusion-stabilized SARS-CoV-2 spike protein derived from the original Wuhan strain.

The immunoSEQ Assay was the method used to sequence TCRbeta CDR3 regions. After extraction, genomic DNA underwent amplification by bias-controlled multiplex PCR, followed by high-throughput sequencing. In the original analysis: Collapsing and filtering of sequences were performed to quantify the absolute abundance of each unique TCRbeta CDR3 region. Usable DNA was measured by amplifying reference genes present in all nucleated cells, and TCRbeta template counts were normalized to that usable DNA to estimate T cell fraction. Repertoire TCRs were annotated as SARS-CoV-2-specific by exact matching of V gene, CDR3 amino acid sequence and J gene to a known reactive TCR set. The reference SARS-CoV-2 TCR set was obtained from MIRA and was filtered for enrichment in COVID-19-positive ImmuneCODE repertoires, whereby public or cross-reactive TCRs were removed. Using the MIRA antigens, annotated TCRs were further analysed by specific ORF or by position within an ORF. Breadth was defined as annotated unique rearrangements over total unique productive rearrangements; depth was the summed frequency of those rearrangements. Group comparisons of TCR breadth used two-sided Wilcoxon rank-sum tests. Imported from immuneACCESS, the table was reduced by TCRdb to in-frame sequences with V and J called. These copies leave out some clones; in studies compared against another copy, an unresolved V gene accounts for under half, and the cause of the remainder is not known. Clone size and the V and J calls come from that table; the DNA yielded D and trimming. The sample profile shows roughly 300,000 clones; 70% to 90% of them were found once. The leading ten clones occupy over 8.5% of the sample.

This clone appeared many times. Its antigen remains undetermined. There are no base qualities to consult, and no much larger clone falls within one base. This sample includes further DNA sequences coding for the same CDR3. The material sequenced was peripheral blood, taken in a trial of Ad26.COV2.S vaccine versus placebo. This clonotype originated in a person between 18 and 65 years old who received the Ad26.COV2.S COVID-19 vaccine or a placebo. Rearrangement joined TRBV19 to TRBJ1-5; D gene: possibly TRBD1, on 5 matching bases. The CDR3 is CASSMGVRQPQHF. DNA sequence: TGTGCCAGTAGTATGGGGGTCAGGCAGCCCCAGCATTTT.